This T cell receptor beta chain was recorded in a study of technical replicates of blood from a few donors. This CDR3 region has 15 residues. V gave up 5 bases and J gave up 1 base; unmatched junction bases: 9. Per the germline V gene, CDR1 is SGDLS and CDR2 is YYNGEE. Only in-frame clones appear in the TCRdb table, and some are missing; sequencing was by immunoSEQ multiplex PCR. The sample gives over 70,000 clones, 96% of which show up once; about 0.2% is in the top ten. This TCR was sampled from a human donor in good health. Sequencing was performed on T cells isolated from PBMCs. The chain combines TRBV9 with TRBJ2-7, with TRBD1 identical over 7 bases. DNA for the CDR3: TGTGCCAGCAGTCGCTCCGGGACAGCATCCTACGAGCAGTACTTC. This sequence encodes CASSRSGTASYEQYF.